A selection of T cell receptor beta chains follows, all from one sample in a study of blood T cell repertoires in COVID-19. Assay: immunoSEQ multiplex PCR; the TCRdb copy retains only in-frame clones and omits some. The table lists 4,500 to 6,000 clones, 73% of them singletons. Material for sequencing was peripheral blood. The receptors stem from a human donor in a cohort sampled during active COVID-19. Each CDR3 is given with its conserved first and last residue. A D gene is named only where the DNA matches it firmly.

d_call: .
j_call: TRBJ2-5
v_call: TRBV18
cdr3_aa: CASSPEVPASQETQYF

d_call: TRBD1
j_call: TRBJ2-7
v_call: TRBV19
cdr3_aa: CASSMGTGTYEQYF

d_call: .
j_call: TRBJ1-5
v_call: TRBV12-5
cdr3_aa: CASARGGAWGQPQHF

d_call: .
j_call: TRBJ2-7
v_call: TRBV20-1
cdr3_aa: CSARDHYEQYF

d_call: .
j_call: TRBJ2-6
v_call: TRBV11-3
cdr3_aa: CASSPSGAGANVLTF

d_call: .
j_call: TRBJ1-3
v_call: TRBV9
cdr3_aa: CASSDRQVNSGNTIYF

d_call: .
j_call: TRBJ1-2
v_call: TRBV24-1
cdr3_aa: CATSDEVDGYTF

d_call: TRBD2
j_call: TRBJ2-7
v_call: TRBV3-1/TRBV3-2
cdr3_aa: CASSRRGTMGEQYF

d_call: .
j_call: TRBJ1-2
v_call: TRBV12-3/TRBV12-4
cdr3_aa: CASSPTGDYGYTF

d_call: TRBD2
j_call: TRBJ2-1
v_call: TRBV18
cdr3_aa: CASSPLAGHGDEQFF